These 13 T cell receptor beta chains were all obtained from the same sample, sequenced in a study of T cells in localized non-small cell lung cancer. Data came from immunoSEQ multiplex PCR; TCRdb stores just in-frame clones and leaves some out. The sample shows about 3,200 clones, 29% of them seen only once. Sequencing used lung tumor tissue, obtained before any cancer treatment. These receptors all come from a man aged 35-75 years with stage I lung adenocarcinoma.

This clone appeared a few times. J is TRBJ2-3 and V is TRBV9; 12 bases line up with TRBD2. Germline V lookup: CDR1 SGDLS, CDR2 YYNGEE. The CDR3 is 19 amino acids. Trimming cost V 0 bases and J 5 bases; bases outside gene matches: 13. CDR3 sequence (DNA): TGTGCCAGCAGCGTAGTGTCGACTAGCGGGGGAGCCCCTCAAGATACGCAGTATTTT. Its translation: CASSVVSTSGGAPQDTQYF.

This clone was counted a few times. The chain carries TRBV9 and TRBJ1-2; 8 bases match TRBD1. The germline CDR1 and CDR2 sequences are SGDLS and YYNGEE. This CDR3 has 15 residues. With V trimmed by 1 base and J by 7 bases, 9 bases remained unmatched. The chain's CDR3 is CASSVRQGALGGYTF. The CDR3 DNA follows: TGTGCCAGCAGCGTACGTCAGGGGGCTCTCGGTGGCTACACCTTC. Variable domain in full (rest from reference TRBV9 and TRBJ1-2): DSGVTQTPKHLITATGQRVTLRCSPRSGDLSVYWYQQSLDQGLQFLIQYYNGEERAKGNILERFSAQQFPDLHSELNLSSLELGDSALYFCASSVRQGALGGYTFGSGTRLTVV.

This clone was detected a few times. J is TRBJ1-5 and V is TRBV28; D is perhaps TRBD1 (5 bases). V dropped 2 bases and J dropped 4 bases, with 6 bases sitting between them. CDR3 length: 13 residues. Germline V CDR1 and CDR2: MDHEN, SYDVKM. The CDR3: CASSLQGNQPQHF. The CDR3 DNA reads TGTGCCAGCAGTTTACAGGGAAATCAGCCCCAGCATTTT.

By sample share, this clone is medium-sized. CDR3 in amino acids: CASSPEGQGVTTF. In nucleotides, the CDR3 is TGTGCCAGCAGCCCCGAGGGGCAGGGGGTAACCACCTTC. The rearrangement links TRBV7-2 to TRBJ1-2, with TRBD1 identical over 7 bases. V was clipped by 5 bases and J by 13 bases; unmatched bases: 13. The CDR3 loop spans 13 amino acids. Germline V gives CDR1 SGHTA, CDR2 FQGNSA.

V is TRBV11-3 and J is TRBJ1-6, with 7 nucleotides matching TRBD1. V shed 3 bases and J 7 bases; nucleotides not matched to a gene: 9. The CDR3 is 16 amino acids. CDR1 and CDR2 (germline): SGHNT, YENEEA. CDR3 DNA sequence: TGTGCCAGCAGCTTCGTGACAGGGCTAAAGAATTCACCCCTCCACTTT. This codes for CASSFVTGLKNSPLHF. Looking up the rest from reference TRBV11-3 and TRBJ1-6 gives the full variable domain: EAGVVQSPRYKIIEKKQPVAFWCNPISGHNTLYWYLQNLGQGPELLIRYENEEAVDDSQLPKDRFSAERLKGVDSTLKIQPAELGDSAVYLCASSFVTGLKNSPLHFGNGTRLTVT.

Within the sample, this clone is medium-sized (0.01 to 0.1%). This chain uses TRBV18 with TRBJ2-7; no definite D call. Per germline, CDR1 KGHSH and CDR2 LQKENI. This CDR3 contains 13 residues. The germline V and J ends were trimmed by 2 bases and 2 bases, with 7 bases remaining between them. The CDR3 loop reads CASSPLGPYEQYF. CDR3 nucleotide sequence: TGTGCCAGCTCACCATTAGGGCCCTACGAGCAGTACTTC.

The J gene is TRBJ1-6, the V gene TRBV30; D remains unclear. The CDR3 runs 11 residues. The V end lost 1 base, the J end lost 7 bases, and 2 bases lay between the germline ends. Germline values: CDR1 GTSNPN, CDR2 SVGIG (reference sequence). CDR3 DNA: TGTGCCTGGAGTGAGAATTCACCCCTCCACTTT. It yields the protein CAWSENSPLHF.

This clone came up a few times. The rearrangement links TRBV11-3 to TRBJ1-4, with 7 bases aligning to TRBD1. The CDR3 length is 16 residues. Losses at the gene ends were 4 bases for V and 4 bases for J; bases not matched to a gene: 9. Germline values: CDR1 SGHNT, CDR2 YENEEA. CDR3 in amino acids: CASSSIGTALNEKLFF. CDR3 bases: TGTGCCAGCAGCTCTATCGGGACAGCTCTTAATGAAAAACTGTTTTTT.

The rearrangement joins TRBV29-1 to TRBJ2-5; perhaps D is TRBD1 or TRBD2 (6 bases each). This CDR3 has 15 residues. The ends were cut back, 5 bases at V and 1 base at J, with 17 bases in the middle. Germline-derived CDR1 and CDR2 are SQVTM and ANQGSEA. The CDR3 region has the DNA TGCAGCGTTCGGTTGGGTGGGGGGCCCCAAGAGACCCAGTACTTC. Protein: CSVRLGGGPQETQYF.

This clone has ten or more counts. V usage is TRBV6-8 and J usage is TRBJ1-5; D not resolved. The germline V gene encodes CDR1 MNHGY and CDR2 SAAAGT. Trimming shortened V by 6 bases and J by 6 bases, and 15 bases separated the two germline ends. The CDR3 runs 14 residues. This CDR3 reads CASRVDSLAQPQHF. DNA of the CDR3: TGTGCCAGCAGGGTGGACTCCCTCGCTCAGCCCCAGCATTTT.

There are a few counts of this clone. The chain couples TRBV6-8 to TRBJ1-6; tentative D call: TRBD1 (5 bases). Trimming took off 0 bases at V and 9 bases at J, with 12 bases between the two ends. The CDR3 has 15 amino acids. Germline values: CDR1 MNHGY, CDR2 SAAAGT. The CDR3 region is CASSYSGGTRSPLHF. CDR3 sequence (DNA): TGTGCCAGCAGTTACTCGGGGGGGACGCGTTCACCCCTCCACTTT.

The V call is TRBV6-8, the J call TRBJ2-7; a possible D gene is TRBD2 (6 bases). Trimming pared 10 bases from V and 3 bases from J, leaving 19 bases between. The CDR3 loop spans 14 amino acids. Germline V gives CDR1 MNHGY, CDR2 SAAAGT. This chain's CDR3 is CAIRNRDGGYEQYF. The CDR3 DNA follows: TGTGCCATCAGGAACCGGGACGGGGGCTACGAGCAGTACTTC.

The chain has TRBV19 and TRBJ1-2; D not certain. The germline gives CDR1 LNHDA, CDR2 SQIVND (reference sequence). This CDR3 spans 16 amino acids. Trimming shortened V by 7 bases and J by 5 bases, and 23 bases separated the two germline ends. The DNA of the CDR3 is TGTGCCAGTACCTCGTTTGGAGGCGCCGGGAGTTATGGCTACACCTTC. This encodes CASTSFGGAGSYGYTF.